These T cell receptor beta chains were read from a single sample in a study of T cells in Graves' hyperthyroidism and ophthalmopathy. TCRdb processed the multiplex PCR reads anew with MiXCR; each CDR3 protein has one entry. The sample consists of approximately 430,000 distinct CDR3 sequences, 15% to 18% of them appearing once. Sequences were obtained from blood. The receptors come from a woman between 18 and 29 years old with Graves' hyperthyroidism. Each CDR3 is given with its conserved first and last residue. Fields, in order: CDR3 protein, CDR3 DNA, clone size, D gene, J gene, V gene. A D gene is named only where the DNA matches it firmly. Where a row states a size, it is once, few, many or the class of an expanded clone; other rows omit it.

CDR3 protein: CASGVGQALYGYTF
CDR3 DNA: TGTGCCAGCGGTGTCGGCCAGGCACTTTATGGCTACACCTTC
clone size: many
D gene: .
J gene: TRBJ1-2
V gene: TRBV2

CDR3 protein: CASSFPFNQQFF
CDR3 DNA: TGTGCCAGCAGCTTCCCCTTTAATCAGCAGTTCTTC
clone size: .
D gene: .
J gene: TRBJ2-1
V gene: TRBV7-9

CDR3 protein: CASSIGRDTEAFF
CDR3 DNA: TGTGCCAGTAGTATAGGACGGGACACTGAAGCTTTCTTT
clone size: few
D gene: .
J gene: TRBJ1-1
V gene: TRBV19

CDR3 protein: CASSINGNSPLHF
CDR3 DNA: TGTGCCAGCAGTATTAATGGGAATTCACCCCTCCACTTT
clone size: many
D gene: .
J gene: TRBJ1-6
V gene: TRBV12-3/TRBV12-4

CDR3 protein: CASSLQVHTDTQYF
CDR3 DNA: TGTGCCAGCAGCTTACAAGTTCACACAGATACGCAGTATTTT
clone size: .
D gene: .
J gene: TRBJ2-3
V gene: TRBV7-6

CDR3 protein: CSARDPGQGGYEQYF
CDR3 DNA: TGCAGTGCTAGAGACCCTGGACAGGGAGGTTACGAGCAGTACTTC
clone size: many
D gene: TRBD1
J gene: TRBJ2-7
V gene: TRBV20-1

CDR3 protein: CASSSSVNAEAFF
CDR3 DNA: TGTGCCAGCAGCTCCTCAGTTAACGCTGAAGCTTTCTTT
clone size: many
D gene: .
J gene: TRBJ1-1
V gene: TRBV13

CDR3 protein: CSASREGMPYEQYF
CDR3 DNA: TGCAGTGCTAGTCGGGAGGGCATGCCCTACGAGCAGTACTTC
clone size: many
D gene: TRBD2
J gene: TRBJ2-7
V gene: TRBV20-1

CDR3 protein: CSAMGAERANYGYTF
CDR3 DNA: TGCAGTGCTATGGGGGCAGAGAGGGCCAACTATGGCTACACCTTC
clone size: many
D gene: .
J gene: TRBJ1-2
V gene: TRBV20-1

CDR3 protein: CASSLGTQYSNQPQHF
CDR3 DNA: TGTGCCAGCAGCTTAGGGACACAGTATAGCAATCAGCCCCAGCATTTT
clone size: many
D gene: .
J gene: TRBJ1-5
V gene: TRBV7-2

CDR3 protein: CASSEARFGVYEQYF
CDR3 DNA: TGTGCCAGCAGTGAAGCGAGGTTCGGAGTCTACGAGCAGTACTTC
clone size: few
D gene: .
J gene: TRBJ2-7
V gene: TRBV2

CDR3 protein: CASSQARREQFF
CDR3 DNA: TGTGCCAGCAGCCAAGCTAGGAGAGAGCAGTTCTTC
clone size: many
D gene: .
J gene: TRBJ2-1
V gene: TRBV3-1

CDR3 protein: CASSPTGGDTGELFF
CDR3 DNA: TGTGCCAGCAGCCCGACGGGGGGAGACACCGGGGAGCTGTTTTTT
clone size: few
D gene: TRBD2
J gene: TRBJ2-2
V gene: TRBV27

CDR3 protein: CAIRRDFQDYEQYF
CDR3 DNA: TGTGCCATCAGACGGGACTTTCAGGACTACGAGCAGTACTTC
clone size: many
D gene: .
J gene: TRBJ2-7
V gene: TRBV10-3

CDR3 protein: CASSPPRQPQHF
CDR3 DNA: TGTGCCAGCAGCCCCCCGCGACAGCCCCAGCATTTT
clone size: .
D gene: .
J gene: TRBJ1-5
V gene: TRBV7-6

CDR3 protein: CASSYRLSSGYYEQYF
CDR3 DNA: TGTGCCAGCAGTTACCGGTTGTCTAGCGGGTACTACGAGCAGTACTTC
clone size: many
D gene: TRBD2
J gene: TRBJ2-7
V gene: TRBV6-1

CDR3 protein: CSVEWGDLHTEAFF
CDR3 DNA: TGCAGCGTTGAGTGGGGAGACTTGCACACTGAAGCTTTCTTT
clone size: many
D gene: .
J gene: TRBJ1-1
V gene: TRBV29-1

CDR3 protein: CASRRSTDTQYF
CDR3 DNA: TGTGCCAGCAGGCGTAGCACAGATACGCAGTATTTT
clone size: .
D gene: .
J gene: TRBJ2-3
V gene: TRBV6-1

CDR3 protein: CASSSGGRGTEAFF
CDR3 DNA: TGTGCCAGCAGCTCCGGGGGCAGGGGCACTGAAGCTTTCTTT
clone size: many
D gene: .
J gene: TRBJ1-1
V gene: TRBV7-3

CDR3 protein: CASSQLKRVEGYTF
CDR3 DNA: TGTGCCAGCAGCCAACTAAAAAGGGTTGAGGGCTACACCTTC
clone size: many
D gene: .
J gene: TRBJ1-2
V gene: TRBV11-2

CDR3 protein: CASTVKPINSPLHF
CDR3 DNA: TGTGCCAGCACAGTCAAGCCTATTAATTCACCCCTCCACTTT
clone size: few
D gene: .
J gene: TRBJ1-6
V gene: TRBV12-3/TRBV12-4

CDR3 protein: CSFGRGMNTEAFF
CDR3 DNA: TGCAGCTTTGGGAGGGGAATGAACACTGAAGCTTTCTTT
clone size: many
D gene: .
J gene: TRBJ1-1
V gene: TRBV29-1

CDR3 protein: CASSQDPNSNYGYTF
CDR3 DNA: TGCGCCAGCAGCCAAGACCCCAACTCTAACTATGGCTACACCTTC
clone size: .
D gene: .
J gene: TRBJ1-2
V gene: TRBV4-1

CDR3 protein: CSASFGDSGTGETQYF
CDR3 DNA: TGCAGTGCTAGCTTCGGGGATAGCGGGACAGGAGAGACCCAGTACTTC
clone size: many
D gene: .
J gene: TRBJ2-5
V gene: TRBV20-1

CDR3 protein: CASSQGSRIGQETQYF
CDR3 DNA: TGCGCCAGCAGCCAAGGGTCTCGGATAGGCCAAGAGACCCAGTACTTC
clone size: .
D gene: .
J gene: TRBJ2-5
V gene: TRBV4-1